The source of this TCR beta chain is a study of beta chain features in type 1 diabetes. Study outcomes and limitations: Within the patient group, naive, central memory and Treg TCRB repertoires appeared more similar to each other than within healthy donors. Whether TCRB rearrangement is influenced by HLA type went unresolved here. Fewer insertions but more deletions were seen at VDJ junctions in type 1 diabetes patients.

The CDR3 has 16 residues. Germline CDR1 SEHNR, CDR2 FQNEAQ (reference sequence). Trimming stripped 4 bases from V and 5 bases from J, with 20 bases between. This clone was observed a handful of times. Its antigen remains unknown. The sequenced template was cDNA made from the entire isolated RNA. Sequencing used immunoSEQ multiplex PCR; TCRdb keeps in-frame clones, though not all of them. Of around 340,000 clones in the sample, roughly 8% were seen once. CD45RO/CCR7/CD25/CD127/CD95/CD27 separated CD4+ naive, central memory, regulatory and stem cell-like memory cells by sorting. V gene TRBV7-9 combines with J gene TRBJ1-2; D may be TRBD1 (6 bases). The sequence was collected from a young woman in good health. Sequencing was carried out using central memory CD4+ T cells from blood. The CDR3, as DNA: TGTGCCAGCAGCTCGACTAGGGGCAGGGGCGGGTATGGCTACACCTTC. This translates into CASSSTRGRGGYGYTF. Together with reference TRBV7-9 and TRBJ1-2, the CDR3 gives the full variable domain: DTGVSQNPRHKITKRGQNVTFRCDPISEHNRLYWYRQTLGQGPEFLTYFQNEAQLEKSRLLSDRFSAERPKGSFSTLEIQRTEQGDSAMYLCASSSTRGRGGYGYTFGSGTRLTVV.